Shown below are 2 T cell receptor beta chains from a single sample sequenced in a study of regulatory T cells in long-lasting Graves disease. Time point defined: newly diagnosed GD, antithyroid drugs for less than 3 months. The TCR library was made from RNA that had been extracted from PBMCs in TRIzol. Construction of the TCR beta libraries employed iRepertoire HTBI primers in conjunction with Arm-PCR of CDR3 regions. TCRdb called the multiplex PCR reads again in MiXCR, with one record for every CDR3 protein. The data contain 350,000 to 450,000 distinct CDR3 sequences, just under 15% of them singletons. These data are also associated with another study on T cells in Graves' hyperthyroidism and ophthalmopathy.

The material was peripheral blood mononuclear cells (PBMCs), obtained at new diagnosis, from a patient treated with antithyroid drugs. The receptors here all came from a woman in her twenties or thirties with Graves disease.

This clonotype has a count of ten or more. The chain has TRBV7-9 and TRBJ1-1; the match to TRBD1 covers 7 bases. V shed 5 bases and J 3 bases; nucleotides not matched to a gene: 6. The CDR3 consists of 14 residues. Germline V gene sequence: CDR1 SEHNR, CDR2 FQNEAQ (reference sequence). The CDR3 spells CASSGGQTYTEAFF. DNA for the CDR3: TGTGCCAGCAGCGGGGGACAGACATACACTGAAGCTTTCTTT.

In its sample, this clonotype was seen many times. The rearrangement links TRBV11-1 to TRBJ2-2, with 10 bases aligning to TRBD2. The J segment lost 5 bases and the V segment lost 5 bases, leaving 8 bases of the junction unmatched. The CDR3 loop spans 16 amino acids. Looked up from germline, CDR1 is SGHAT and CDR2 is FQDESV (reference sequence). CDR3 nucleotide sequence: TGTGCCAGCAGCCCCCTCCCTAGCGGGAGAACCGGGGAGCTGTTTTTT. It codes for CASSPLPSGRTGELFF.